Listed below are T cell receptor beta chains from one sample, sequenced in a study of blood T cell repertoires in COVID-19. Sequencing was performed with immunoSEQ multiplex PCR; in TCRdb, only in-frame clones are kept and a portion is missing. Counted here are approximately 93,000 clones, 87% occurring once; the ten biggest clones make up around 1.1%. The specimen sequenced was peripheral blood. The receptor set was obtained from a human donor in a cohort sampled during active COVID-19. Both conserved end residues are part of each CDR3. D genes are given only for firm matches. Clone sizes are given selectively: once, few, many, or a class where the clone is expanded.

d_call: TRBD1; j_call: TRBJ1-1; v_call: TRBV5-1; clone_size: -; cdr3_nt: TGCGCCAGCAGCCCAGGGGGCGAGGGTGGGGGCACTGAAGCTTTCTTT; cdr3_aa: CASSPGGEGGGTEAFF
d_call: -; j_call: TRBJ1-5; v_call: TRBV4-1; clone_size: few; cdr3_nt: TGCGCCAGCAGCCAAGACCCGGGGGACTCAAGCTTCGTTCAGCCCCAGCATTTT; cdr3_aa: CASSQDPGDSSFVQPQHF
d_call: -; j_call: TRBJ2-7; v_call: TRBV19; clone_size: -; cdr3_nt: TGTGCCAGTAGTATGGAAACAAAGAGCGGCTCCTACGAGCAGTACTTC; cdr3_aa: CASSMETKSGSYEQYF
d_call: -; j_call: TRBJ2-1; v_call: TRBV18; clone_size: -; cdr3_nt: TGTGCCAGCTCACCACTGAGGGACAAAGTCTCCTACAATGAGCAGTTCTTC; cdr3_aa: CASSPLRDKVSYNEQFF
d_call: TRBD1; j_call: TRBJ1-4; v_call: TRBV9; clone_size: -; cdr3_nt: TGTGCCAGCAGCCCCCGACAGGGGGTTTCTAATGAAAAACTGTTTTTT; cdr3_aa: CASSPRQGVSNEKLFF
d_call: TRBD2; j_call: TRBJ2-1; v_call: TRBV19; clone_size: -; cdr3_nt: TGTGCCAGTAGTGCCCTAGCGGGAGGTTACTACAATGAGCAGTTCTTC; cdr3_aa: CASSALAGGYYNEQFF
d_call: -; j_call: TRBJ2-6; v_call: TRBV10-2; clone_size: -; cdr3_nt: TGCGCCAGCAAGGGGGAGGGCACTGGGGCCAACGTCCTGACTTTC; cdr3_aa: CASKGEGTGANVLTF
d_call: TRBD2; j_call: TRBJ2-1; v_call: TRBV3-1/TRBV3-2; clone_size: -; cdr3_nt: TGTGCCAGCAGCATTACTAGCGAATCCTACAATGAGCAGTTCTTC; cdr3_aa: CASSITSESYNEQFF
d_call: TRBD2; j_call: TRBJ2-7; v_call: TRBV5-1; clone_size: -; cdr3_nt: TGCGCCAGCAGCTTGGGGCCTACTAGCGGGAGCTCCTACGAGCAGTACTTC; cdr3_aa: CASSLGPTSGSSYEQYF
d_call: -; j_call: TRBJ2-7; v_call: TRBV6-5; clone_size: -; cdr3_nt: TGTGCCAGCAGTTACGGGGAGGGAAGCGGGACACAGTACTTC; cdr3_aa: CASSYGEGSGTQYF
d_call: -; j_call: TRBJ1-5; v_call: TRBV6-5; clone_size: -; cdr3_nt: TGTGCCAGCACCCCAGGGGTGAAACAGCCCCAGCATTTT; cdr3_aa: CASTPGVKQPQHF
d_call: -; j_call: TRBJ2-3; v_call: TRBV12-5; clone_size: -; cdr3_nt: TGTGCTAGTCGTGGGAGCGGGGATACGCAGTATTTT; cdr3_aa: CASRGSGDTQYF
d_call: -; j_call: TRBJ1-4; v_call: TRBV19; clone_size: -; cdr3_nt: TGTGCCAGTGCCGGTGGGGAGCGTGAAAAACTGTTTTTT; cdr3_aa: CASAGGEREKLFF
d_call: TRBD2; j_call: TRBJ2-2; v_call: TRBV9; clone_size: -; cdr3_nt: TGTGCCAGCAGCGCCCCTAGCGGGAGGGTTACCGGGGAGCTGTTTTTT; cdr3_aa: CASSAPSGRVTGELFF
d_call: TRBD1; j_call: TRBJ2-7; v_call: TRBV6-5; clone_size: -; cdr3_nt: TGTGCCAGCAGTTCGGACAGGGGGCAATACGAGCAGTACTTC; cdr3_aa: CASSSDRGQYEQYF
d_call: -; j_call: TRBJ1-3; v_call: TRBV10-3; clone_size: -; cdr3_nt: TGTGCCATCAGTGAGTCGCGCACAGCCCAGAGCACCATATATTTT; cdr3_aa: CAISESRTAQSTIYF
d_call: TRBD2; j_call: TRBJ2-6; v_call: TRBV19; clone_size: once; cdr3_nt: TGTGCCAGTAGTATGGGGAGGGCTGGGGCCAACGTCCTGACTTTC; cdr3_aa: CASSMGRAGANVLTF
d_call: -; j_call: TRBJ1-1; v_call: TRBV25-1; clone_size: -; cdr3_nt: TGTGCCAGCAGTGAATCCTTCCCGGGGGTAAGGCACACTGAAGCTTTCTTT; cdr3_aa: CASSESFPGVRHTEAFF
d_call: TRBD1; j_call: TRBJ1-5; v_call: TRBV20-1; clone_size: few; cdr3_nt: TGCAGTGCTAGTCCGGGACAGGGTTTTAATCAGCCCCAGCATTTT; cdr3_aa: CSASPGQGFNQPQHF
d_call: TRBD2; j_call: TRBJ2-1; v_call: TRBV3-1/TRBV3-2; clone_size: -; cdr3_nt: TGTGCCAGCAGCCAAGGGGAGGGCCGGGGTGAGCAGTTCTTC; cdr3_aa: CASSQGEGRGEQFF
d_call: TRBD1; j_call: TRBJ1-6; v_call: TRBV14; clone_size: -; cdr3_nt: TGTGCCAGCAGACGGACAGGGGGGAATCGGGGTTCACCCCTCCACTTT; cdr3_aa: CASRRTGGNRGSPLHF
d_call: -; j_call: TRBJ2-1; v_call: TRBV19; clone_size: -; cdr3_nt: TGTGCCAGTAGTCCCGTTTCCTACAATGAGCAGTTCTTC; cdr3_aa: CASSPVSYNEQFF
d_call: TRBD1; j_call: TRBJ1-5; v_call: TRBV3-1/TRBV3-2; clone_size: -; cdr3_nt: TGTGCCAGCAGCCAGCGGGACAGGGGTCAGCCCCAGCATTTT; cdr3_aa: CASSQRDRGQPQHF
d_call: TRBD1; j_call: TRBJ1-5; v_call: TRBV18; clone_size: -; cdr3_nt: TGTGCCAGCTCCCAAGAAGGGACAGGTGGCCCCAATCAGCCCCAGCATTTT; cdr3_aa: CASSQEGTGGPNQPQHF
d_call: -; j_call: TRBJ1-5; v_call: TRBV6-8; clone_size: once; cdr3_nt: TGTGCCAGCAGTTACTCACGAGGAAATCAGCCCCAGCATTTT; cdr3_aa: CASSYSRGNQPQHF
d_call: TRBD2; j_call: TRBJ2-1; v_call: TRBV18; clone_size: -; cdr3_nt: TGTGCCAGCTCACCACCAGCGGGAGGTCGGGGTGAGCAGTTCTTC; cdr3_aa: CASSPPAGGRGEQFF
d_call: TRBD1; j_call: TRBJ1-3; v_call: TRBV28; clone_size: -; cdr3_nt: TGTGCCAGCAGTTCGCCCGGGACAGGGGTCAGAAACACCATATATTTT; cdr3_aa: CASSSPGTGVRNTIYF
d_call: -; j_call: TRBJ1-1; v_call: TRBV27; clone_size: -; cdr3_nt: TGTGCCAGCAGTTTATACGGAGGGAGCACTGAAGCTTTCTTT; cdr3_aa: CASSLYGGSTEAFF
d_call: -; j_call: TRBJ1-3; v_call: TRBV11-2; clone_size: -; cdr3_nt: TGTGCCAGCAGCTGGAGCCTCTCTGGAAACACCATATATTTT; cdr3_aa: CASSWSLSGNTIYF
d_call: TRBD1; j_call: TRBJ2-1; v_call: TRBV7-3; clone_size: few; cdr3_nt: TGTGCCAGCAGCCCCAGATCAGGGACAGGGTACAATGAGCAGTTCTTC; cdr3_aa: CASSPRSGTGYNEQFF
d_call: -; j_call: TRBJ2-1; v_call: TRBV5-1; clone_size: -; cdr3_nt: TGCGCCAGCAGCTTGGGGACTATAGCCTACAATGAGCAGTTCTTC; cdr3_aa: CASSLGTIAYNEQFF
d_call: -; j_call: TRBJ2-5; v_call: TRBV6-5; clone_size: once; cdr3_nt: TGTGCCAGCAGTTACGAACAGGCTTTGGGGACCCAGTACTTC; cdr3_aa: CASSYEQALGTQYF
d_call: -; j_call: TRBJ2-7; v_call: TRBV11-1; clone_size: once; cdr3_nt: TGTGCCAGCAGCTTTGAGACCGGGGGCTACGAGCAGTACTTC; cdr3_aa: CASSFETGGYEQYF
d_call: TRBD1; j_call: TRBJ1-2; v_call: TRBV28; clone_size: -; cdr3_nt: TGTGCCAGCAGTTTCAGGGGGAATTATGGCTACACCTTC; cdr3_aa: CASSFRGNYGYTF
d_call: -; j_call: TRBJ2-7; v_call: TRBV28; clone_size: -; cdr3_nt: TGTGCCAGCAGTCCCCCCGCTAGCGAGCAGTACTTC; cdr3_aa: CASSPPASEQYF
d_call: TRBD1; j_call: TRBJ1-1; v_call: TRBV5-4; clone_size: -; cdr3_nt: TGTGCCAGCAGCTTGGGACAGGGGCAGAACACTGAAGCTTTCTTT; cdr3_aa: CASSLGQGQNTEAFF
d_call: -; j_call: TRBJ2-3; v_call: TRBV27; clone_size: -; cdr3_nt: TGTGCCAGCAAATACTTCCCCATATCCGACACAGATACGCAGTATTTT; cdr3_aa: CASKYFPISDTDTQYF
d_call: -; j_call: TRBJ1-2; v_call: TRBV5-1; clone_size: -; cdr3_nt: TGCGCCAGCAGCTTGGAGCGGGGGTCGGGTGGCTACACCTTC; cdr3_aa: CASSLERGSGGYTF
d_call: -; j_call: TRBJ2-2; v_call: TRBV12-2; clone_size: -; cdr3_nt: TGTGCAAGTCGCTTACCCCGGGGGAGGGAGGGCCCCACCGGGGAGCTGTTTTTT; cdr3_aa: CASRLPRGREGPTGELFF
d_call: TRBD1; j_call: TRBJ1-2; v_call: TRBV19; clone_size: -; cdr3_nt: TGTGCCAGTAGTAGGGGGGACAGCGGACTTTATGGCTACACCTTC; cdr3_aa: CASSRGDSGLYGYTF
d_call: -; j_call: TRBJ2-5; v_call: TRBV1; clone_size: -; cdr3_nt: TGCACCAGCAGCCAAAACCTAACGGGAGGCAGGGAACAAGAGACCCAGTACTTC; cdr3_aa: CTSSQNLTGGREQETQYF
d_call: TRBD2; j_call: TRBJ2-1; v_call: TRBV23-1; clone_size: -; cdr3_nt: TGCGCCAGCAGTCAAGAAATAGCGGGAGGCTCGGAGGGGCTCTTC; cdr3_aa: CASSQEIAGGSEGLF
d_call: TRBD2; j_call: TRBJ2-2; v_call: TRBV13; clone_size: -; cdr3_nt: TGTGCCAGCAGCTCTCCACGGCTAGCGGCACTTACCGGGGAGCTGTTTTTT; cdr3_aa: CASSSPRLAALTGELFF
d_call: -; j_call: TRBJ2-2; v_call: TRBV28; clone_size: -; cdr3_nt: TGTGCCAGCAGCTTTATTAGCCATCGCCAGTACACCGGGGAGCTGTTTTTT; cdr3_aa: CASSFISHRQYTGELFF
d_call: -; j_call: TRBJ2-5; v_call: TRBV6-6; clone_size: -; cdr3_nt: TGTGCCAGCAGCCAGGGGTACCAAGAGACCCAGTACTTC; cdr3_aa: CASSQGYQETQYF
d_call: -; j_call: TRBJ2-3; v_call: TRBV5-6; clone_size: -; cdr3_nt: TGTGCCAGCAGCTTGTTAAGGGACTCCTACACAGATACGCAGTATTTT; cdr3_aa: CASSLLRDSYTDTQYF
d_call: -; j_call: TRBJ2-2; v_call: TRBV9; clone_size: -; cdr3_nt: TGTGCCAGCAGCTTCTTGACTGGGGAGGGGGAGCTGTTTTTT; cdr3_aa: CASSFLTGEGELFF
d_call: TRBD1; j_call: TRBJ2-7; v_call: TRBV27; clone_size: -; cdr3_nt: TGTGCCAGTACAGGGGGCCACGAGCAGTACTTC; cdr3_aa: CASTGGHEQYF
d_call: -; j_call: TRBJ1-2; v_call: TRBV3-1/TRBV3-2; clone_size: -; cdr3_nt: TGTGCCAGCAGCCAAGGAGTCCGCAACTATGGCTACACCTTC; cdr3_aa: CASSQGVRNYGYTF
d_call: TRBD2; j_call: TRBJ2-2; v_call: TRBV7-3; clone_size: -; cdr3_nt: TGTGCCAGCAGTCCTAGCGGGAGGGCCAACACCGGGGAGCTGTTTTTT; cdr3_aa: CASSPSGRANTGELFF
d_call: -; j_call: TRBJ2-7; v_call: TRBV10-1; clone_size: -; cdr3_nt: TGCGCCAGCAGTGAGCCCTGGGACTCCGAGCAGTACTTC; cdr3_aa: CASSEPWDSEQYF
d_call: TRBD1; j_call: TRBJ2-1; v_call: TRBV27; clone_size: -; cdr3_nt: TGTGCCAGCAGTTTATCGGGGGACAGAACCTACAATGAGCAGTTCTTC; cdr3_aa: CASSLSGDRTYNEQFF